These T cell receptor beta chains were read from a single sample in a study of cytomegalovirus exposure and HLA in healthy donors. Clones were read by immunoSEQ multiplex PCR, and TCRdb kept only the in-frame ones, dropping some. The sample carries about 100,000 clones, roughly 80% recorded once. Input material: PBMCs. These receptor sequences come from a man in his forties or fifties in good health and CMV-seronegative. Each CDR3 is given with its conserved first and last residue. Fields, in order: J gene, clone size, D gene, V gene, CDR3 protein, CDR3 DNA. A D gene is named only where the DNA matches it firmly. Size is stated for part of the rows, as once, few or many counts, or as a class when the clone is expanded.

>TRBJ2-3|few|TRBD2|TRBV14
CASSEMGASGYTQYF
TGTGCCAGCAGCGAGATGGGGGCTAGCGGGTATACGCAGTATTTT
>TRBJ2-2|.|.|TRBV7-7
CASSSQVAAGELFF
TGTGCTAGCAGTTCACAGGTGGCCGCCGGGGAGCTGTTTTTT
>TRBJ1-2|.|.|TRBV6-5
CASSYSAGTNYGYTF
TGTGCCAGCAGTTACTCGGCAGGGACTAACTATGGCTACACCTTC
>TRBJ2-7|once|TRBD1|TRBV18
CASSPGTDSYEQYF
TGTGCCAGCTCACCCGGGACAGACTCCTACGAGCAGTACTTC
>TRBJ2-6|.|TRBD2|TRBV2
CASSEALGRVSSGANVLTF
TGTGCCAGCAGTGAAGCGCTTGGGAGGGTGAGCTCTGGGGCCAACGTCCTGACTTTC
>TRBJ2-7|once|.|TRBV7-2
CASSLRQYSYEQYF
TGTGCCAGCAGCTTACGACAGTACTCCTACGAGCAGTACTTC
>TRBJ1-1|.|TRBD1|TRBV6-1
CASSLAGGHTEAFF
TGTGCCAGCAGTTTGGCAGGGGGTCACACTGAAGCTTTCTTT
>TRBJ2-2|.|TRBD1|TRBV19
CASRPRTGGTGELFF
TGTGCCAGTAGACCCCGGACAGGGGGGACCGGGGAGCTGTTTTTT
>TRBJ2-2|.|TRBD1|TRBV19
CASSLGQGNTGELFF
TGTGCCAGTAGTCTGGGACAGGGGAACACCGGGGAGCTGTTTTTT
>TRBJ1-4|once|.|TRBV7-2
CASSLGVVNEKLFF
TGTGCCAGCAGCTTAGGTGTCGTTAATGAAAAACTGTTTTTT
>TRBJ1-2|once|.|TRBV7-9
CSSSIGQAWNGYTF
TGTTCCAGCAGCATTGGCCAGGCGTGGAATGGCTACACCTTC
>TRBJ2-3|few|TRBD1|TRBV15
CATSKGQGAGDTQYF
TGTGCCACCAGCAAAGGACAGGGGGCGGGAGATACGCAGTATTTT
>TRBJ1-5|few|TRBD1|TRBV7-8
CASRSTGGISNQPQHF
TGTGCCAGCAGATCGACAGGGGGTATTAGCAATCAGCCCCAGCATTTT
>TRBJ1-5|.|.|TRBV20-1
CSARYGQAQHF
TGCAGTGCTAGATACGGCCAGGCCCAGCATTTT
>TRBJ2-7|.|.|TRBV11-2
CASSFHYEQYF
TGTGCCAGCAGCTTCCACTACGAGCAGTACTTC
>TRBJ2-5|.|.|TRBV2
CASTIWGPSGAETQYF
TGTGCCAGCACCATTTGGGGGCCTTCCGGGGCGGAGACCCAGTACTTC
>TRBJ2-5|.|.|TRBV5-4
CASSFLETQYF
TGTGCCAGCAGCTTCTTGGAGACCCAGTACTTC
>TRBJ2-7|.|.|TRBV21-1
CASSPGGAKFGEQYF
TGTGCCAGCAGCCCCGGGGGGGCTAAATTCGGCGAGCAGTACTTC
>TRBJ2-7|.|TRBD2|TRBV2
CASSLGLAASGFEQYF
TGTGCCAGCAGCCTGGGACTAGCGGCAAGCGGGTTCGAGCAGTACTTC
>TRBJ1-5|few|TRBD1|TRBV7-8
CASSLAARGHDQPQHF
TGTGCCAGCAGCTTAGCGGCCAGGGGGCACGATCAGCCCCAGCATTTT
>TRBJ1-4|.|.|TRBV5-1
CASSLGGDEKLFF
TGCGCCAGCAGCTTGGGGGGAGATGAAAAACTGTTTTTT
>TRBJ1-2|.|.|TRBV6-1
CASSVQGTSDGYTF
TGTGCCAGCAGTGTCCAGGGGACATCGGATGGCTACACCTTC
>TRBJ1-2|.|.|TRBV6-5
CASSYWSNNYGYTF
TGTGCCAGCAGTTATTGGAGTAATAACTATGGCTACACCTTC
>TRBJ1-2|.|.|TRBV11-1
CASSAAGMPYGYTF
TGTGCCAGCAGCGCGGCAGGGATGCCCTATGGCTACACCTTC
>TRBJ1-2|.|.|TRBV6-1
CAIRTAFTNYGYTF
TGTGCCATTCGGACAGCATTCACTAACTATGGCTACACCTTC
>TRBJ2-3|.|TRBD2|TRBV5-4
CASSSGAGDTDTQYF
TGTGCCAGCAGCTCGGGAGCGGGAGACACAGATACGCAGTATTTT
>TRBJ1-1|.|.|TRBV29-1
CSVETRVMNTEAFF
TGCAGCGTTGAGACTCGGGTTATGAACACTGAAGCTTTCTTT
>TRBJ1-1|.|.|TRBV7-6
CASSLWAAEAFF
TGTGCCAGCAGCCTATGGGCAGCTGAAGCTTTCTTT
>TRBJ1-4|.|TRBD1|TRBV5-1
CASSLALQGATNEKLFF
TGCGCCAGCAGCTTGGCTTTACAGGGGGCAACTAATGAAAAACTGTTTTTT
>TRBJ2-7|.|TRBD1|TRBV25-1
CASSAPFGTGTYEQYF
TGTGCCAGCAGTGCCCCTTTCGGGACAGGTACCTACGAGCAGTACTTC
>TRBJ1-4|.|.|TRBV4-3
CASSRLLATNEKLFF
TGCGCCAGCAGCCGATTGCTAGCAACTAATGAAAAACTGTTTTTT
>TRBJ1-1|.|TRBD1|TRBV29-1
CSVDRADTEAFF
TGCAGCGTCGACAGGGCGGACACTGAAGCTTTCTTT
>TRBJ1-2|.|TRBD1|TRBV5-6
CASNPGGLWGYTF
TGTGCCAGCAACCCAGGGGGCCTATGGGGCTACACCTTC
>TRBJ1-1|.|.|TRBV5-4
CASSPTRVNTEAFF
TGTGCCAGCAGCCCCACCAGGGTGAACACTGAAGCTTTCTTT
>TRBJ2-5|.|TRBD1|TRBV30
CAWSSTGGAETQYF
TGTGCCTGGAGTTCTACAGGGGGCGCAGAGACCCAGTACTTC
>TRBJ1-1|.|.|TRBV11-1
CASSFGFNTEAFF
TGTGCCAGCAGCTTTGGCTTCAACACTGAAGCTTTCTTT
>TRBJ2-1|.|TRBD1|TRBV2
CASSSFGTGTANEQFF
TGTGCCAGCAGTTCATTCGGGACAGGGACCGCCAATGAGCAGTTCTTC
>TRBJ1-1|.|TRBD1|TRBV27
CASTPRGTGDLGAFF
TGTGCCAGCACCCCACGGGGGACAGGGGATTTGGGAGCTTTCTTT
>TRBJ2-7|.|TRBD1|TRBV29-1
CSVDNQGQGNPYEQYF
TGCAGCGTTGATAACCAGGGACAGGGAAATCCCTACGAGCAGTACTTC
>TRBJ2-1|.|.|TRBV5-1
CASSFDTRDEQFF
TGCGCCAGCAGCTTTGACACCAGGGATGAGCAGTTCTTC
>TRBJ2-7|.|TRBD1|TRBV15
CATSSGDRESYEQYF
TGTGCCACCAGCAGCGGGGACAGAGAATCCTACGAGCAGTACTTC
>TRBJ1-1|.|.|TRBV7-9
CASSLVGALGTEAFF
TGTGCCAGCAGCTTAGTGGGGGCACTGGGCACTGAAGCTTTCTTT
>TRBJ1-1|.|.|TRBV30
CAWGGVVNTEAFF
TGTGCCTGGGGAGGGGTAGTGAACACTGAAGCTTTCTTT
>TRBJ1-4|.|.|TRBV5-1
CASSFGSNEKLFF
TGCGCCAGCAGCTTCGGTAGTAATGAAAAACTGTTTTTT
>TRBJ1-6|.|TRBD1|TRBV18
CASSRETGGSYNSPLHF
TGTGCCAGCTCACGGGAGACAGGGGGTTCCTATAATTCACCCCTCCACTTT
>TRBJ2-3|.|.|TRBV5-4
CASTFQGRTDTQYF
TGTGCCAGCACCTTCCAGGGGCGTACAGATACGCAGTATTTT
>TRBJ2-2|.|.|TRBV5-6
CASSLLRTGELFF
TGTGCCAGCAGCTTGTTACGGACCGGGGAGCTGTTTTTT
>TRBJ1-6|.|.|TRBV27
CASSSADLISPLHF
TGTGCCAGCAGTTCCGCAGATTTGATCTCACCCCTCCACTTT
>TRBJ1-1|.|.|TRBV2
CASSEAGRAFF
TGTGCCAGCAGTGAAGCGGGGAGGGCTTTCTTT
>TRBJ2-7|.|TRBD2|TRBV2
CASSPPSGESSYEQYF
TGTGCCAGCAGTCCTCCGAGCGGGGAGAGCTCCTACGAGCAGTACTTC
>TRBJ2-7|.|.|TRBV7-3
CASSPQGGGGYEQYF
TGTGCCAGCAGCCCCCAAGGAGGGGGCGGGTACGAGCAGTACTTC
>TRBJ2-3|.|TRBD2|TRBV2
CASTLAGVTDTQYF
TGTGCCAGCACATTAGCGGGGGTCACAGATACGCAGTATTTT
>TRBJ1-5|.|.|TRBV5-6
CASSLAFGGLSNQPQHF
TGTGCCAGCAGCTTGGCCTTCGGGGGGTTAAGCAATCAGCCCCAGCATTTT
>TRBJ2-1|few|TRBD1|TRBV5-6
CASSLVGDRGFF
TGTGCCAGCAGCTTGGTCGGGGACAGGGGGTTCTTC
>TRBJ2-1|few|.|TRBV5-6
CASSFFSGIYNEQFF
TGTGCCAGCAGCTTTTTTTCAGGGATATACAATGAGCAGTTCTTC
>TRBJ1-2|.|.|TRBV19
CASRDTSYGYTF
TGTGCCAGCAGGGACACCTCCTATGGCTACACCTTC